One and the same sample provided the 8 T cell receptor beta chains below, sequenced in a study of blood T cell repertoires in COVID-19. Using immunoSEQ multiplex PCR, the repertoire was profiled, and TCRdb retains in-frame clones only, with some absent. The top ten hold approximately 19% of the sample, which has 99,000 or so clones, about three quarters seen once. Sequencing was done on a sample of peripheral blood. The receptors here all came from a woman aged 70-85 years with acute or convalescent COVID-19.

V gene TRBV20-1 combines with J gene TRBJ1-5; tentatively, D is TRBD1 (5 bases). Trimming cost V 3 bases and J 4 bases, with 10 bases left between them. This CDR3 contains 13 residues. Per the germline V gene, CDR1 is DFQATT and CDR2 is SNEGSKA (reference sequence). In DNA, the CDR3 is TGCAGTGCTAGTTCCAGGGTTAATCAGCCCCAGCATTTT. This gives the protein CSASSRVNQPQHF.

Comment on this clone: At one end the junction does not follow the germline gene, possibly because of a read error. J is TRBJ1-5 and V is TRBV19, with 9 bases matching TRBD1. The CDR3 has 18 residues. The germline V gene has CDR1 LNHDA and CDR2 SQIVND (reference sequence). The DNA for the CDR3 is TGTGCGAGTAGCATGGGACAGGGAGTGCGGATCGGCAATCAGCCCCAGCATTTT. Its translation is CASSMGQGVRIGNQPQHF.

This chain links TRBV7-9 with TRBJ1-6; D gene ambiguous. Germline CDR1 is SEHNR and CDR2 is FQNEAQ (reference sequence). Trimming removed 5 bases at V and 10 bases at J, with 21 bases between. This CDR3 region has 16 residues. This CDR3 is CASSDLNRGGGSPLHF. CDR3 sequence (DNA): TGTGCCAGCAGCGACCTTAATCGGGGTGGTGGGTCACCCCTCCACTTT.

The chain carries TRBV19 and TRBJ1-2; a possible D gene is TRBD1 (6 bases). This CDR3 is built from 13 residues. With 4 bases removed from V and 8 bases from J, the gap between germline ends came to 14 bases. Germline CDR1 LNHDA, CDR2 SQIVND (reference sequence). The CDR3 spells CASSSTGYSGYTF. The CDR3 nucleotides are TGTGCCAGTAGTAGTACAGGGTATAGCGGCTACACCTTC. Full variable domain (outside the CDR3, taken from reference TRBV19 and TRBJ1-2): DGGITQSPKYLFRKEGQNVTLSCEQNLNHDAMYWYRQDPGQGLRLIYYSQIVNDFQKGDIAEGYSVSREKKESFPLTVTSAQKNPTAFYLCASSSTGYSGYTFGSGTRLTVV.

This chain uses TRBV20-1 with TRBJ2-5; D remains ambiguous. Germline loops: CDR1 DFQATT, CDR2 SNEGSKA (reference sequence). This CDR3 contains 11 residues. Trimming removed 6 bases from V and 0 bases from J, with 5 bases in between. The CDR3 reads CSAEYQETQYF. CDR3 coding DNA: TGCAGTGCGGAGTACCAAGAGACCCAGTACTTC.

The rearrangement joins TRBV5-1 to TRBJ2-3; TRBD2 matches at 14 bases. The CDR3 has 16 amino acids. CDR1 is SGHRS, CDR2 YFSETQ, per germline. The trim removed 4 bases at V and 6 bases at J, leaving 7 bases unmatched. CDR3 sequence reads: CASSARLAGGRDTQYF. CDR3 bases: TGCGCCAGCAGCGCGCGACTAGCGGGGGGGAGGGATACGCAGTATTTT.

The chain recombines TRBV5-6 with TRBJ2-5; TRBD1 agrees at 7 bases. V gave up 0 bases and J gave up 2 bases; unmatched junction bases: 1. Germline values: CDR1 SGHDT, CDR2 YYEEEE. This CDR3 is 14 amino acids long. CDR3 loop: CASSLDRGQETQYF. The CDR3 DNA reads TGTGCCAGCAGCTTGGACAGGGGACAAGAGACCCAGTACTTC.

J is TRBJ1-3 and V is TRBV5-1; D is perhaps TRBD1 (5 bases). The V end was cut by 0 bases, the J end by 2 bases, with 9 bases between. The CDR3 is made up of 15 amino acids. Germline CDR1 and CDR2: SGHRS and YFSETQ. In nucleotides, the CDR3 is TGCGCCAGCAGCTTGGATGGGGCCCCTGGAAACACCATATATTTT. Its protein product is CASSLDGAPGNTIYF.